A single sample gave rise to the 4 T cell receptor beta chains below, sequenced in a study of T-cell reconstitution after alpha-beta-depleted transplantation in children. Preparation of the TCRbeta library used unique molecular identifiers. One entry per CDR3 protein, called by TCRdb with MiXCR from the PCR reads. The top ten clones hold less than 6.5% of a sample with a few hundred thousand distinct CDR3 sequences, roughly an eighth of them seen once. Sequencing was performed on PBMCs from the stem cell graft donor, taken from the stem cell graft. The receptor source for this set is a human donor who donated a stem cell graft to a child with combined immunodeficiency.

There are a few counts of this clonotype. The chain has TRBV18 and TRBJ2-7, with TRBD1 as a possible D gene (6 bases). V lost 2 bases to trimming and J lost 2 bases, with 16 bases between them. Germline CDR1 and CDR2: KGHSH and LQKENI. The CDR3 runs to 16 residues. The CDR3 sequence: CASSPSDRAFPYEQYF. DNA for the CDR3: TGTGCCAGCTCACCATCGGACAGAGCCTTCCCCTACGAGCAGTACTTC. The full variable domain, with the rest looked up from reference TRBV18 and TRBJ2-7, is NAGVMQNPRHLVRRRGQEARLRCSPMKGHSHVYWYRQLPEEGLKFMVYLQKENIIDESGMPKERFSAEFPKEGPSILRIQQVVRGDSAAYFCASSPSDRAFPYEQYFGPGTRLTVT.

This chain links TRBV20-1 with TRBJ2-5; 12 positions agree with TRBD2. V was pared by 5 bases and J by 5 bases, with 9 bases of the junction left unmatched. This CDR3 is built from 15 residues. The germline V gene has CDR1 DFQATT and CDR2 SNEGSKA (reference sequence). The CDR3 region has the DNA TGCAGTGCTGTGCTAGCGGGAGGGCCCTGGGAGACCCAGTACTTC. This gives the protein CSAVLAGGPWETQYF.

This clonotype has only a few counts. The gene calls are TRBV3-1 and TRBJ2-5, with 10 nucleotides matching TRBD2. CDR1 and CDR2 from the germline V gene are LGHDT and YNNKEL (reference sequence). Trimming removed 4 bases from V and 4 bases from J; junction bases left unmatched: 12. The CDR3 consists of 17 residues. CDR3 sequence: CASSPPWAAGGRETQYF. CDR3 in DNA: TGTGCCAGCAGCCCCCCCTGGGCAGCGGGAGGGCGAGAGACCCAGTACTTC.

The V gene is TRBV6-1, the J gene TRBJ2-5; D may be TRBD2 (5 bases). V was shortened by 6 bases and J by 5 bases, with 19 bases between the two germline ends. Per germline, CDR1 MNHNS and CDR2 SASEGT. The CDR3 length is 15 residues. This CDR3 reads CASSLSGTFGETQYF. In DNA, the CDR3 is TGTGCCAGCAGCCTAAGCGGCACCTTCGGGGAGACCCAGTACTTC.